The present T cell receptor (beta chain) was sequenced within a study of blood T cells in healthy people across ages. This clonotype turned up a few times. The V gene's germline CDR1 is SGHAT and CDR2 FQNNGV. This CDR3 has 15 residues. The J segment lost 5 bases and the V segment lost 5 bases, leaving 9 bases of the junction unmatched. The authors ran a second PCR of roughly 6 to 12 cycles using a sample-barcoded 5' primer and a J-beta primer mix. Using its own MiXCR run on the 5' RACE reads, TCRdb lists one record per CDR3 protein. The sample holds about 1,800,000 distinct CDR3 sequences, roughly 28% seen once.

What was sequenced was blood. The clonotype comes from a young woman in good health. The chain employs TRBV11-2 and TRBJ2-1, with TRBD2 identical over 7 bases. DNA of the CDR3: TGTGCCAGCAGCGACTGGAGGCTAGCGGACAATGAGCAGTTCTTC. It translates to CASSDWRLADNEQFF.